This is a list of T cell receptor beta chains from one sample in a study of cytotoxic CD8 clonotypes in ibrutinib-treated CLL. Sequencing was performed with immunoSEQ multiplex PCR; in TCRdb, only in-frame clones are kept and a portion is missing. Here the sample spans tens of thousands of clones, 85% to 90% being singletons. The material was PBMCs, obtained before ibrutinib treatment. The receptors derive from a human donor with chronic lymphocytic leukemia. The conserved cysteine and the conserved F or W are not part of the CDR3 here. Each record gives: V gene, J gene, CDR3 length, CDR3 protein.

>TRBV7-9|TRBJ2-7|15
ASSLLGGTKASYEQY
>TRBV9|TRBJ1-1|11
ASSVEPGSDAF
>TRBV27|TRBJ2-7|12
ASSFRDRPYEQY
>TRBV11-2|TRBJ2-7|11
ASSLGQGDEQY
>TRBV19|TRBJ1-1|14
ASSISGTGGHTEAF
>TRBV7-9|TRBJ2-5|14
ASSLDGWGYQETQY
>TRBV4-2|TRBJ1-5|13
ASSQDGDRVQPQH
>TRBV7-2|TRBJ2-2|11
ASSLRDTGELF
>TRBV16|TRBJ2-2|14
ASSHGGLAITGELF
>TRBV11-2|TRBJ2-2|12
ASSYLQNTGELF
>TRBV5-4|TRBJ1-2|14
ASSRRQGMGNYGYT
>TRBV7-2|TRBJ2-3|14
ASSLNSGRNTDTQY
>TRBV9|TRBJ1-2|13
ASSPTPRANYGYT
>TRBV2|TRBJ2-3|12
ASSMGLAADTQY
>TRBV4-1|TRBJ2-2|16
ASSLRRTGQGETGELF
>TRBV6-5|TRBJ1-1|9
ASEWNTEAF
>TRBV6-1|TRBJ1-1|11
ASSDDSFTEAF